This T cell receptor (beta chain) is drawn from a study of Graves' ophthalmopathy and Graves' hyperthyroidism. Researchers took RNA transcripts and amplified TCR beta CDR3 regions from them. Amplification began with first-round RT-PCR using HTBI primers, then second-round multiplex PCR was performed. TCRdb processed the multiplex PCR reads anew with MiXCR; each CDR3 protein has one entry. This sample has 200,000 to 250,000 distinct CDR3 sequences, with roughly 27% found just once. Trimming removed 4 bases at V and 0 bases at J, with 12 bases between. The CDR3 consists of 15 residues. CDR1 and CDR2 (germline): MNHEY, SMNVEV (reference sequence). Presentation of ophthalmopathy in the donors involved moderate-to-severe activity, CAS ≥3, NOSPECS ≥4 and a duration under 3 months. The authors isolated PBMCs from around 10 ml of fresh peripheral blood.

The rearrangement uses TRBV27 and TRBJ1-1; D is ambiguous. Source material: peripheral blood. This TCR was sampled from a man in his forties or fifties with Graves' ophthalmopathy. As DNA, the CDR3 is TGTGCCAGCAGTTCACAAATAGGCATGAACACTGAAGCTTTCTTT. It encodes CASSSQIGMNTEAFF.